These 16 T cell receptor beta chains came from one sample sequenced in a study of cytomegalovirus exposure and HLA in healthy donors. PCR used 60 Vbeta primers and 13 Jbeta primers. Profiled with immunoSEQ multiplex PCR; TCRdb holds only in-frame clones, not every one. The repertoire includes about 67,000 clones, around 89% of them detected once, and about 12% sits in the top ten. Source material: PBMCs. Source of these receptors: a woman in her 30s in good health and CMV-seropositive.

The chain has TRBV4-1 and TRBJ2-3; D possibly corresponds to TRBD1 (5 bases). The ends were cut back, 2 bases at V and 0 bases at J, with 9 bases in the middle. CDR1 and CDR2 (germline): MGHRA, YSYEKL. The CDR3 extends over 15 amino acids. CDR3 sequence: CASSQQGASTDTQYF. The DNA for the CDR3 is TGCGCCAGCAGCCAACAGGGTGCTAGCACAGATACGCAGTATTTT.

The rearrangement uses TRBV5-3 and TRBJ1-1; D gene ambiguous. TRBV5-3 is flagged as an ORF with uncertain function. V was cut by 1 base and J by 0 bases, with 7 bases left in between. This CDR3 contains 14 residues. CDR3 DNA: TGTGCCAGAAGCTTGACTCGGTTGAACACTGAAGCTTTCTTT. It codes for CARSLTRLNTEAFF.

This clone was counted a single time. The chain recombines TRBV7-2 with TRBJ2-3, with a tentative D call TRBD2 (5 bases). The V end lost 4 bases, the J end lost 3 bases, and 14 bases lay between the germline ends. The CDR3 has 15 residues. CDR1 is SGHTA, CDR2 FQGNSA, per germline. CDR3 loop: CASSSARGSTDTQYF. The DNA of the CDR3 is TGTGCCAGCAGCTCCGCGCGCGGGTCGACAGATACGCAGTATTTT.

The V and J genes are TRBV18 and TRBJ2-7; TRBD2 is a possible D gene (6 bases). The CDR3 sequence is 15 residues long. The V end lost 6 bases, the J end lost 0 bases, and 15 bases lay between the germline ends. CDR1 and CDR2 from the germline V gene are KGHSH and LQKENI. The CDR3 DNA reads as TGTGCCAGCTCCCTGGGGGGACTTATCTCCTACGAGCAGTACTTC. Translation gives CASSLGGLISYEQYF.

The CDR3 DNA reads TGTGCCAGCAGTCTCGGGGATTCAGATACGCAGTATTTT. Protein product: CASSLGDSDTQYF. This chain connects TRBV27 to TRBJ2-3; D may be TRBD2 (5 bases). Germline V gives CDR1 MNHEY, CDR2 SMNVEV (reference sequence). This CDR3 has 13 amino acids. Trimming removed 5 bases at V and 4 bases at J, with 10 bases between.

The chain has TRBV9 and TRBJ2-1; 8 bases map to TRBD2. The CDR3 is made up of 15 amino acids. The junction had 9 bases not matched to a gene; V was cut back by 3 bases and J by 7 bases. The germline gives CDR1 SGDLS, CDR2 YYNGEE. The CDR3 DNA reads TGTGCCAGCAGCGGGGCGGGAGGTAGAACGAATGAGCAGTTCTTC. This sequence encodes CASSGAGGRTNEQFF.

This clone occurred once. The chain joins TRBV19 to TRBJ1-2; TRBD1 matches 8 bases. The length of the CDR3 is 19 residues. Germline assignment: CDR1 LNHDA and CDR2 SQIVND (reference sequence). Trimming cost V 7 bases and J 3 bases; bases outside gene matches: 22. CDR3 sequence reads: CASKAMRQGASASYYGYTF. The CDR3 DNA reads TGTGCCAGTAAGGCGATGCGGCAGGGGGCCTCTGCCTCCTACTATGGCTACACCTTC.

The CDR3 protein is CATRTGGAGTGELFF. In DNA, the CDR3 is TGTGCCACCCGGACAGGGGGCGCTGGGACCGGGGAGCTGTTTTTT. The chain carries TRBV6-1 and TRBJ2-2, with 11 bases lining up with TRBD1. Germline V lookup: CDR1 MNHNS, CDR2 SASEGT. V trimming: 10 bases; J trimming: 5 bases; junction bases outside the gene matches: 9. The CDR3 is made up of 15 amino acids.

This clone was counted a single time. This sequence joins TRBV10-1 and TRBJ2-1; 7 positions agree with TRBD1. The CDR3 consists of 15 residues. Germline CDR1 WNHNN, CDR2 SYGVQD (reference sequence). The trim removed 5 bases at V and 6 bases at J, leaving 10 bases unmatched. DNA of the CDR3: TGCGCCAGCAGTTCTCGGACAGGCGGTTTCAATGAGCAGTTCTTC. It yields the protein CASSSRTGGFNEQFF.

A single count supports this clone. This chain connects TRBV28 to TRBJ2-7; TRBD2 agrees at 7 bases. Germline values: CDR1 MDHEN, CDR2 SYDVKM. Germline trimming cut 2 bases from V and 2 bases from J; bases unmatched to any gene: 3. This CDR3 has 14 amino acids. CDR3 residues: CASSLRTSAYEQYF. CDR3 coding DNA: TGTGCCAGCAGTTTAAGAACTAGCGCCTACGAGCAGTACTTC.

The chain is built from TRBV14 and TRBJ2-1; 7 nucleotides align to TRBD2. The CDR3 has 15 amino acids. The V segment lost 5 bases and the J segment 1 base; nucleotides outside the gene matches: 5. Germline CDR1 is SGHDN and CDR2 is FVKESK. The DNA for the CDR3 is TGTGCCAGCAGCTACAGGACTAGGTCCTACAATGAGCAGTTCTTC. It is translated as CASSYRTRSYNEQFF. Full variable domain (remainder filled in from reference TRBV14 and TRBJ2-1): EAGVTQFPSHSVIEKGQTVTLRCDPISGHDNLYWYRRVMGKEIKFLLHFVKESKQDESGMPNNRFLAERTGGTYSTLKVQPAELEDSGVYFCASSYRTRSYNEQFFGPGTRLTVL.

The V call is TRBV16, the J call TRBJ1-5, with TRBD1 identical over 10 bases. V was pared by 3 bases and J by 3 bases, with 5 bases of the junction left unmatched. This CDR3 region has 16 residues. Germline loops: CDR1 KGHSY, CDR2 FQNENV. The CDR3 loop is CASSQGDRGFNQPQHF. In DNA form, the CDR3 reads TGTGCCAGCAGCCAGGGGGACAGGGGCTTCAATCAGCCCCAGCATTTT.

This clone came up a few times. The gene calls are TRBV2 and TRBJ1-1; 7 positions match TRBD1. Germline CDR1 is SNHLY and CDR2 is FYNNEI. The CDR3 has 15 residues. Trimming removed 6 bases from V and 1 base from J; junction bases left unmatched: 8. CDR3 DNA: TGTGCCAGCAGATCACCAACAGGGGCGAACACTGAAGCTTTCTTT. It encodes CASRSPTGANTEAFF.

Concerning this clone itself: Distinct nucleotide sequences in the sample also encode this CDR3. The rearrangement links TRBV4-1 to TRBJ2-5; 12 positions match TRBD2. The V and J ends lost 5 bases and 7 bases, in that order; junction bases with no gene match: 14. In germline, CDR1 is MGHRA, CDR2 YSYEKL. This CDR3 has 17 amino acids. CDR3 loop: CASSDGGLAGGGGTQYF. CDR3 DNA sequence: TGCGCCAGCAGCGATGGAGGGCTAGCGGGAGGGGGGGGGACCCAGTACTTC.

With respect to this clone: Relative to the germline gene, one junction end is altered; a read error may explain this. This chain joins TRBV30 and TRBJ1-1, with no clear D. The length of the CDR3 is 11 residues. Germline CDR1 reads GTSNPN; CDR2 reads SVGIG (reference sequence). The CDR3 DNA sequence: TGTGCCTGGAGTAAGAACAATGAAGCTTTCTTT. It specifies CAWSKNNEAFF.

This rearrangement joins TRBV5-1 to TRBJ2-5; TRBD2 matches at 8 bases. The CDR3 runs 14 residues. The V and J ends lost 7 bases and 5 bases, in that order; junction bases with no gene match: 10. Per germline, CDR1 SGHRS and CDR2 YFSETQ. This chain's CDR3 is CASALSGRGETQYF. In DNA, the CDR3 is TGCGCCAGCGCCCTCAGCGGGAGAGGGGAGACCCAGTACTTC.